The T cell receptor (beta chain) under discussion was sequenced for a study of T cells in localized non-small cell lung cancer. Findings of the study overall: Tumor samples were not multi-region, leaving intratumor heterogeneity unexcluded.

Worth noting for this clone: Its target is unknown.

The length of the CDR3 is 14 residues. Germline CDR1 reads SGHTA; CDR2 reads FQGNSA. Trimming at V came to 4 bases and at J to 4 bases, leaving 3 bases not matched to a gene. Generated by immunoSEQ multiplex PCR, the TCRdb table keeps only in-frame clones and is missing some. The data contain some 19,000 clones, about nine tenths of them singletons. The sequence was obtained from a male donor aged 60 or over with stage I squamous cell lung carcinoma. The chain links TRBV7-2 to TRBJ2-5; 10 bases map to TRBD2. This sample comprised peripheral blood, obtained before any cancer treatment. As DNA, the CDR3 is TGTGCCAGCAGCTCGACTAGCGGGTTAGAGACCCAGTACTTC. This gives the protein CASSSTSGLETQYF.